The 7 T cell receptor beta chains in this list originate from one sample, sequenced in a study of beta chain features in type 1 diabetes. Investigators reverse transcribed all isolated RNA, so they sequenced expressed TCRB transcripts. Here immunoSEQ multiplex PCR was the method, and the copy in TCRdb shows in-frame clones only, minus some. This table holds hundreds of thousands of clones, around 12% found once. The source material was naive CD4+ T cells from blood. Every receptor here comes from a man between 18 and 29 years old in good health.

This clone was seen a few times. V and J are TRBV11-2 and TRBJ2-3; 8 bases map to TRBD2. In germline, CDR1 is SGHAT, CDR2 FQNNGV. The trim removed 6 bases at V and 4 bases at J, leaving 12 bases unmatched. This CDR3 comprises 16 residues. CDR3 coding DNA: TGTGCCAGCAGATCCCCTCGGACTAGCAAGGCAGATACGCAGTATTTT. Translating it yields CASRSPRTSKADTQYF. Full variable domain (outside the CDR3, taken from reference TRBV11-2 and TRBJ2-3): EAGVAQSPRYKIIEKRQSVAFWCNPISGHATLYWYQQILGQGPKLLIQFQNNGVVDDSQLPKDRFSAERLKGVDSTLKIQPAKLEDSAVYLCASRSPRTSKADTQYFGPGTRLTVL.

A word on this clone: Other DNA sequences in this sample translate to the same CDR3. V is TRBV30 and J is TRBJ2-3; TRBD2 agrees at 9 bases. The germline CDR1 and CDR2 sequences are GTSNPN and SVGIG (reference sequence). The CDR3 is 14 amino acids. V was clipped by 3 bases and J by 0 bases; unmatched bases: 1. CDR3: CAWRLAGSTDTQYF. Written as DNA, the CDR3 is TGTGCCTGGAGGCTAGCGGGAAGCACAGATACGCAGTATTTT.

The chain links TRBV11-2 to TRBJ2-1; tentatively, D is TRBD1 (5 bases). CDR1 is SGHAT, CDR2 FQNNGV, per germline. This CDR3 is built from 16 residues. The V end was cut by 1 base, the J end by 4 bases, with 14 bases between. CDR3 residues: CASSLAVTALYNEQFF. The DNA for the CDR3 is TGTGCCAGCAGCTTAGCTGTGACAGCTTTATACAATGAGCAGTTCTTC.

V gene TRBV7-3 combines with J gene TRBJ2-5, with D perhaps TRBD2 (6 bases). The V gene's germline CDR1 is SGHTA and CDR2 FQGTGA. V lost 3 bases to trimming and J lost 5 bases, with 16 bases between them. The CDR3 has 15 amino acids. The CDR3 loop is CASSFLGGARETQYF. DNA for the CDR3: TGTGCCAGCAGCTTCCTAGGAGGGGCGCGGGAGACCCAGTACTTC.

This chain uses TRBV6-1 with TRBJ1-2, with TRBD1 matching 7 bases. From germline, CDR1 is MNHNS and CDR2 SASEGT. This CDR3 spans 15 amino acids. J lost 0 bases, V lost 4 bases, and 5 bases had no gene match. CDR3 sequence: CASSVQGDPNYGYTF. CDR3 nucleotides: TGTGCCAGCAGTGTTCAGGGGGACCCTAACTATGGCTACACCTTC.

The J gene is TRBJ1-1, the V gene TRBV30; no reliable D call. Per germline, CDR1 GTSNPN and CDR2 SVGIG (reference sequence). Trimming cost V 3 bases and J 0 bases, with 8 bases left between them. The CDR3 extends over 13 amino acids. This CDR3 reads CAWSRILNTEAFF. CDR3 bases: TGTGCCTGGAGCAGGATCTTGAACACTGAAGCTTTCTTT.

The chain has TRBV25-1 and TRBJ2-2, with 8 bases that match TRBD1. CDR3 size: 15 residues. Germline V CDR1 and CDR2: MGHDK, SYGVNS. Trimming cost V 3 bases and J 7 bases; bases outside gene matches: 7. The CDR3 DNA sequence: TGTGCCAGCAGTGAGAGGACAGGGAGCCACGGGGAGCTGTTTTTT. Protein product: CASSERTGSHGELFF.